This TCR beta chain was identified during a study of cytomegalovirus exposure and HLA in healthy donors. Study results and caveats: Reported results showed that the classifier diagnosed cytomegalovirus status with high specificity and sensitivity. Excluded: some indistinguishable V segments such as TRBV6-2 and TRBV6-3. It was confirmed in vitro that a few of the CMV-associated chains were specific for CMV antigens.

Per the germline V gene, CDR1 is SGHTA and CDR2 is FQGTGA. The CDR3 extends over 13 amino acids. Trimming cost V 8 bases and J 2 bases, with 12 bases left between them. It was with 60 Vbeta and 13 Jbeta primers that the PCR ran. Profiling relied on immunoSEQ multiplex PCR, and the TCRdb table lists in-frame clones only, not all of them. This repertoire shows about 210,000 clones, roughly four fifths found once; its top ten account for 10%. With regard to this clone: Its matching antigen is unknown.

The V gene is TRBV7-3, the J gene TRBJ1-1; no firm D call. The receptor was derived from a woman between 45 and 65 years old in good health and CMV-seropositive. The specimen sequenced was PBMCs. CDR3 loop: CASSWSTNTEAFF. Written as DNA, the CDR3 is TGTGCCAGCTCCTGGAGTACAAACACTGAAGCTTTCTTT.